This TCR beta chain emerged from a study of CXCR3-negative and CXCR3-positive naive CD8 T cells. Broader study findings: Both naive subsets had comparably high diversity; memory CD8+ cells much lower. When CXCR3-positive naive cells were set against CXCR3-negative naive cells, the former had more hydrophobic TRB CDR3s.

Comments on this clonotype: Its matching antigen is unknown.

Carrying UMI labels, the TRB cDNA libraries were prepared through 5' RACE. TCRdb reprocessed the 5' RACE reads and stores each CDR3 protein as one record, lacking DNA. The sample is made up of tens of thousands of distinct CDR3 sequences, and the top ten hold approximately 0.67% of it. Germline CDR1 is MNHEY and CDR2 is SVGAGI. The CDR3 spans 15 residues. The J gene is TRBJ1-1, the V gene TRBV6-5; TCRdb's assignment of TRBD1 cannot be checked, as there is no DNA. This receptor was taken from a human donor in good health. Some clones in this sample may be carry-over from other donors' samples. The sample taken for sequencing was naive CXCR3+ CD8+ T cells from blood. Sample subset: CD45RO-CCR7+CD27+CD95- naive CD8+ T cells expressing CXCR3 (TNR3+). The CDR3 loop is CASSYSRQGVPEAFF.